The 9 T cell receptor beta chains below were found in one sample sequenced in a study of Ad26.COV2.S vaccination and SARS-CoV-2 variants. Sequenced by immunoSEQ multiplex PCR; TCRdb stores in-frame clones only, minus some. Here the sample spans roughly 700,000 clones, around 89% being singletons. Regarding treatment: roughly 19 received Ad26.COV2.S at low or high dose, single or two shots; roughly 5 received placebo; per-sample allocation not given. The investigators took samples on day 63 after the first vaccine or placebo injection. Sequencing was performed on peripheral blood, taken in a trial of Ad26.COV2.S vaccine versus placebo. The source is a person between 18 and 65 years old who received the Ad26.COV2.S COVID-19 vaccine or a placebo.

The chain is built from TRBV6-5 and TRBJ2-4; D tentatively reads TRBD1 or TRBD2 (5 bases each). The CDR3 is 14 residues long. Trimming cost V 6 bases and J 9 bases, with 18 bases left between them. Germline V gives CDR1 MNHEY, CDR2 SVGAGI. CDR3 DNA: TGTGCCAGCAGCACCGGGTCATGGGGACCCATTCAGTACTTC. This gives the protein CASSTGSWGPIQYF.

The chain uses TRBV27 and TRBJ2-1; 8 bases agree with TRBD1. V gave up 3 bases and J gave up 8 bases; unmatched junction bases: 6. Germline V gene data show CDR1 as MNHEY and CDR2 as SMNVEV (reference sequence). The CDR3 is 14 residues long. CDR3 DNA: TGTGCCAGCAGTTTCCAGGGGGCAAGCGATGAGCAGTTCTTC. Protein sequence: CASSFQGASDEQFF.

This chain uses TRBV7-2 with TRBJ2-7; 14 bases agree with TRBD2. The ends lost 5 bases at V and 6 bases at J; junction bases unmatched: 3. The germline gives CDR1 SGHTA, CDR2 FQGNSA. The CDR3 extends over 14 amino acids. The CDR3 reads CASSPGTSGSEQYF. The DNA of the CDR3 is TGTGCCAGCAGCCCGGGGACTAGCGGGAGCGAGCAGTACTTC.

This sequence joins TRBV7-9 and TRBJ1-2, with a weak D call TRBD1 (6 bases). The germline V gene encodes CDR1 SEHNR and CDR2 FQNEAQ (reference sequence). With 6 bases removed from V and 8 bases from J, the gap between germline ends came to 16 bases. The CDR3 is made up of 13 amino acids. CDR3 sequence reads: CASSQQGSGGYTF. The DNA of the CDR3 is TGTGCCAGCAGTCAACAGGGTTCCGGCGGCTACACCTTC.

The DNA for the CDR3 is TGTGCCAGCAGTAGCCGGGACAGGGGTAGGGATGGCTACACCTTC. This gives the protein CASSSRDRGRDGYTF. This chain links TRBV6-5 with TRBJ1-2, with 10 positions matching TRBD1. Trimming removed 5 bases from V and 6 bases from J; junction bases left unmatched: 9. CDR3 length: 15 amino acids. The V gene's germline CDR1 is MNHEY and CDR2 SVGAGI.

The chain links TRBV30 to TRBJ1-4; 7 bases fit TRBD1. The CDR3 is 14 residues long. With 8 bases clipped from V and 0 bases from J, the junction kept 6 bases outside the gene matches. Germline V gene lookup returns CDR1 GTSNPN and CDR2 SVGIG (reference sequence). The CDR3 here is CAGHRGPTNEKLFF. For the CDR3, the DNA is TGTGCCGGGCACAGGGGCCCAACTAATGAAAAACTGTTTTTT. Filled out from reference TRBV30 and TRBJ1-4, the complete variable domain reads SQTIHQWPATLVQPVGSPLSLECTVEGTSNPNLYWYRQAAGRGLQLLFYSVGIGQISSEVPQNLSASRPQDRQFILSSKKLLLSDSGFYLCAGHRGPTNEKLFFGSGTQLSVL.

V usage is TRBV24-1 and J usage is TRBJ1-5; unclear D gene. Germline-derived CDR1 and CDR2 are KGHDR and SFDVKD. The CDR3 is made up of 16 amino acids. Trimming took 0 bases from V and 6 from J, leaving 14 bases between them. CDR3 region: CATSDLLGTQSQPQHF. CDR3 nucleotide sequence: TGTGCCACCAGTGATTTGTTGGGTACCCAAAGTCAGCCCCAGCATTTT.

This clone was observed a handful of times. This sample also contains other DNA sequences that code for the same CDR3. The chain couples TRBV30 to TRBJ2-7; no clear D. The V gene's germline CDR1 is GTSNPN and CDR2 SVGIG (reference sequence). The CDR3 spans 12 residues. With 0 bases removed from V and 3 bases from J, the gap between germline ends came to 6 bases. The CDR3 is CAWSVSSYEQYF. The CDR3 DNA is TGTGCCTGGAGTGTATCCAGCTACGAGCAGTACTTC.

The chain carries TRBV12-5 and TRBJ2-6; no definite D call. The CDR3 is 14 residues long. In germline, CDR1 is LGHNT, CDR2 FRNRAP. V lost 7 bases, J lost 0 bases, and 7 bases lay in between. CDR3 sequence (DNA): TGTGCTAGTGATGGATACTCTGGGGCCAACGTCCTGACTTTC. Translating it yields CASDGYSGANVLTF.